The 3 T cell receptor beta chains given below trace back to one sample, sequenced in a study of blood T cell repertoires in COVID-19 (dated by TCRdb to 2020 to 2022). Receptors were amplified or captured by the immunoSEQ multiplex PCR assay. The source is immuneACCESS, and TCRdb retained only in-frame sequences with V and J called. Part of the clones is not carried over; for the studies checked, unresolved V genes explain less than half of this, and the remainder is unexplained. For this sample there are over 200,000 clones; about 84% appear just once. The top ten constitute approximately 2% of the sample. Sequences were obtained from PBMCs or T cells enriched from blood (not recorded which). These receptors were obtained from a man in his fifties or sixties who had recovered from COVID-19.

The chain employs TRBV7-9 and TRBJ2-3; tentatively, D is TRBD2 (7 bases). The ends were cut back, 5 bases at V and 5 bases at J, with 23 bases in the middle. Looked up from germline, CDR1 is SEHNR and CDR2 is FQNEAQ (reference sequence). The CDR3 covers 17 residues. The CDR3 DNA reads TGTGCCAGCAGCCTGGGTTTAGCGCGGGGGCCGGGAGATACGCAGTATTTT. Amino acid sequence: CASSLGLARGPGDTQYF.

V usage is TRBV7-2 and J usage is TRBJ2-7; 7 nucleotides match TRBD1. CDR1 is SGHTA, CDR2 FQGNSA, per germline. This CDR3 has 14 amino acids. The V and J ends lost 5 bases and 1 base, in that order; junction bases with no gene match: 5. CDR3 bases: TGTGCCAGCAGCGTCGGGACAGTTTCCTACGAGCAGTACTTC. Translated: CASSVGTVSYEQYF.

The chain employs TRBV6-5 and TRBJ2-2; possibly TRBD1 for D (6 bases). Germline V gene sequence: CDR1 MNHEY, CDR2 SVGAGI. V was trimmed by 7 bases and J by 4 bases, leaving 10 bases between them. The CDR3 sequence is 13 residues long. As DNA, the CDR3 is TGTGCCAGCATTCGGACAGCCACCGGGGAGCTGTTTTTT. It codes for CASIRTATGELFF.